This TCR beta chain was sequenced during a study of blood T cells in healthy people across ages. It was with a sample-barcoded 5' primer and a J-beta primer mix that a second PCR of about 6 to 12 cycles was run. TCRdb processed the 5' RACE reads anew with MiXCR; each CDR3 protein has one entry. The profile shows hundreds of thousands of distinct CDR3 sequences, approximately 25% of them singletons. Trimming took 6 bases from V and 2 from J, leaving 10 bases between them. The CDR3 totals 13 residues. These sequences were also reported in another study, on T cells of mothers and their children.

The chain carries TRBV12-3 or TRBV12-4 and TRBJ2-5; D possibly corresponds to TRBD2 (5 bases). The receptor was derived from a boy younger than 18 in good health. The sequenced sample consisted of blood. CDR3 bases: TGTGCCAGCAGGCACGGACTTCAAGAGACCCAGTACTTC. Translation: CASRHGLQETQYF.